This TCR beta chain emerged from a study of cytomegalovirus exposure and HLA in healthy donors. V gave up 8 bases and J gave up 5 bases; unmatched junction bases: 11. The CDR3 has 14 amino acids. CDR1 and CDR2 from the germline V gene are LNHNV and YYDKDF (reference sequence). Both 60 Vbeta primers and 13 Jbeta primers went into the PCR. Using immunoSEQ multiplex PCR, the repertoire was profiled, and TCRdb retains in-frame clones only, with some absent. The sample shows 110,000 or so clones, approximately 80% of them seen only once. Sequencing was performed on PBMCs. The sequence derives from a woman aged 25 to 39 in good health and CMV-seronegative. V usage is TRBV15 and J usage is TRBJ1-2, with TRBD1 matching 7 bases. CDR3 nucleotide sequence: TGTGCCACCGGACAGGCCGACGCAGCTTATGGCTACACCTTC. This encodes CATGQADAAYGYTF.